Sequencing of this TCR beta chain was carried out in a study of blood T cell repertoires in COVID-19. Study background: The United States, Italy and Spain provided the acute and convalescent COVID-19 samples. The analysed material was cDNA or gDNA that came from T cells, B-cell-depleted T cells, or PBMCs.

This CDR3 contains 16 residues. CDR1 is MNHNY, CDR2 SVGAGI, per germline (reference sequence). Trimming took off 0 bases at V and 0 bases at J, with 9 bases between the two ends. Original handling: Reference gene primers were amplified, and this amplification served to estimate nucleated cell counts. The method was immunoSEQ multiplex PCR; TCRdb's version includes in-frame clones alone and lacks a portion of them. Clone size and V and J calls were adopted from that table, with D and trimming inferred from the DNA. The profile shows 200,000 to 300,000 clones, about nine tenths of them singletons. Sequenced material: peripheral blood. The V gene is TRBV6-6, the J gene TRBJ1-3, with D possibly matching TRBD1 (6 bases). The TCR comes from a woman in her thirties or forties who had recovered from COVID-19. CDR3 nucleotides: TGTGCCAGCAGTTACTCGACAGGCTTCTCTGGAAACACCATATATTTT. It translates to CASSYSTGFSGNTIYF.